A selection of T cell receptor beta chains follows, all from one sample in a study of shared clonotypes between healthy human individuals. Some clones are missing from TCRdb's copy, which holds only in-frame ones; the method was immunoSEQ multiplex PCR. This sample has more than 1 million clones, with approximately 80% found just once. Input material: memory CD4+ T cells from PBMCs. Every receptor here comes from a man aged 18 to 30 in good health. Some clones in this sample may be carry-over from other donors' samples. The CDR3 runs from the conserved cysteine through the conserved F or W. A D gene is named only where the DNA matches it firmly. Clone size is not always given. Where it is, it says once, few, many or a class for expanded clones.

D,V,size,J,CDR3,DNA
TRBD1,TRBV11-3,once,TRBJ2-5,CASSYGQGRQETQYF,TGTGCCAGCAGCTACGGACAGGGTCGACAAGAGACCCAGTACTTC
-,TRBV19,-,TRBJ2-5,CASSLRIQGQETQYF,TGTGCCAGTAGCCTCAGAATACAGGGCCAAGAGACCCAGTACTTC
TRBD1,TRBV4-2,-,TRBJ1-5,CASSQGQGLGNQPQHF,TGTGCCAGCAGCCAGGGACAGGGCCTAGGAAATCAGCCCCAGCATTTT
-,TRBV2,-,TRBJ1-2,CASSTYYGYTF,TGTGCCAGCAGCACCTACTATGGCTACACCTTC
TRBD1,TRBV10-1,-,TRBJ1-2,CASKFRDRGKVRGYTF,TGCGCCTCCAAGTTCCGGGACAGGGGGAAGGTTCGGGGCTACACCTTC
-,TRBV11-3,-,TRBJ2-1,CASSSRAGEQFF,TGTGCCAGCAGCTCTCGGGCGGGTGAGCAGTTCTTC
-,TRBV5-4,-,TRBJ1-4,CASSEGGTNEKLFF,TGTGCCAGCAGTGAGGGGGGTACTAATGAAAAACTGTTTTTT
-,TRBV27,-,TRBJ2-3,CASRRGTDTQYF,TGTGCCAGCAGGAGAGGCACAGATACGCAGTATTTT
-,TRBV5-1,-,TRBJ2-3,CASTRGGIYTDTQYF,TGCGCCAGTACACGAGGGGGGATTTACACAGATACGCAGTATTTT
TRBD2,TRBV27,-,TRBJ2-5,CASRKETSDPQYF,TGTGCCAGCAGAAAAGAGACTAGCGACCCCCAGTACTTC
-,TRBV28,-,TRBJ1-1,CASTLGREAFF,TGTGCCAGCACCCTCGGCAGGGAAGCTTTCTTT
TRBD2,TRBV5-4,-,TRBJ2-3,CASSLKAGADTQYF,TGTGCCAGCAGCTTAAAAGCGGGAGCCGATACGCAGTATTTT
-,TRBV7-9,many,TRBJ2-7,CASSLGAGSHEQYF,TGTGCCAGCAGCTTAGGAGCAGGAAGCCACGAGCAGTACTTC
-,TRBV7-2,-,TRBJ2-7,CASIPGTYYEQYF,TGTGCCAGCATCCCCGGGACCTACTACGAGCAGTACTTC
-,TRBV5-6,-,TRBJ1-1,CASSRGRRNTEAFF,TGTGCCAGCAGCCGGGGACGGAGGAACACTGAAGCTTTCTTT
TRBD1,TRBV7-9,-,TRBJ2-5,CASSSTGGETQYF,TGTGCCAGCAGCTCGACAGGGGGCGAGACCCAGTACTTC